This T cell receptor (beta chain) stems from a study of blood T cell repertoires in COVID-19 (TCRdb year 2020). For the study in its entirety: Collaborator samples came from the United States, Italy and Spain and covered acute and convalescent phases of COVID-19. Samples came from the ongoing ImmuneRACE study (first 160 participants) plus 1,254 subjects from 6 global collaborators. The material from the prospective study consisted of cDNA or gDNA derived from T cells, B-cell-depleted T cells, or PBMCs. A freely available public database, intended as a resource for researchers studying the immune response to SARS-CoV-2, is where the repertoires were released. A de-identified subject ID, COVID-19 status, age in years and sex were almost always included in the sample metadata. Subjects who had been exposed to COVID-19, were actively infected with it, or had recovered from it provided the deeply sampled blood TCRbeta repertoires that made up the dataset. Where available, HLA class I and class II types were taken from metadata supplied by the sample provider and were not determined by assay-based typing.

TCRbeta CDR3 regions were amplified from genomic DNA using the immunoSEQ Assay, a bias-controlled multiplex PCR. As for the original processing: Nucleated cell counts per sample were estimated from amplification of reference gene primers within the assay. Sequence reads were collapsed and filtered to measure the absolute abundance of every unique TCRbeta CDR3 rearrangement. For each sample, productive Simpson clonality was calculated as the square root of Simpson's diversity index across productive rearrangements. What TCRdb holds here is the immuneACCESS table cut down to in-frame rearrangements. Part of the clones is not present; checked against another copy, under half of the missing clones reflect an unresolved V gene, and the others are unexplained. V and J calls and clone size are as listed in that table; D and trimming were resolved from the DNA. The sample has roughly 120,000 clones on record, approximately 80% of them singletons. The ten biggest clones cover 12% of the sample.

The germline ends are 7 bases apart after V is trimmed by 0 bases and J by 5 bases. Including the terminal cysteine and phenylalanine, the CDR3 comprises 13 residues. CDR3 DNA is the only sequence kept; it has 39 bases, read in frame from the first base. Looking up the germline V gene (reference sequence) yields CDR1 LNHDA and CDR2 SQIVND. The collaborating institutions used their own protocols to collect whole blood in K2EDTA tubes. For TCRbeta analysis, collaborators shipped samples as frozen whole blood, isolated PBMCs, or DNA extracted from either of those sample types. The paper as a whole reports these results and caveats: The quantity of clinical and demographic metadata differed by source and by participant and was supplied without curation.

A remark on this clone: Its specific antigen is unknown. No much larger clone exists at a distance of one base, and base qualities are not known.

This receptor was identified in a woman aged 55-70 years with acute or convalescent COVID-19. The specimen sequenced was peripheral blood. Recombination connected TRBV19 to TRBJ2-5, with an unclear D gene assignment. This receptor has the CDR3 CASSIDLEETQYF. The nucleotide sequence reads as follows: TGTGCCAGTAGTATAGATCTGGAGGAGACCCAGTACTTC.